The entry below gives a single T cell receptor (beta chain) sequence along with its context. Germline assignment: CDR1 SGHRS and CDR2 YFSETQ. The CDR3 is 14 residues long. V lost 5 bases, J lost 4 bases, and 3 bases stayed unmatched. This record belongs to a study of blood T cell repertoires in COVID-19. Study at large: The study drew acute and convalescent COVID-19 samples from the United States, Italy and Spain. Sources were T cells, B-cell-depleted T cells, or PBMCs; the material itself was cDNA or gDNA.

Original handling: Reference gene primer amplification gave nucleated cell count estimates. Profiling relied on immunoSEQ multiplex PCR, and the TCRdb table lists in-frame clones only, not all of them. D and trimming were read from the DNA, whereas the V and J calls and clone size are those reported in that table. The sample gives under 80,000 clones, around 85% of which show up once; 5.3% is in the top ten. Specimen: peripheral blood. This TCR was recovered from a man in his 70s with acute or convalescent COVID-19. The rearrangement uses TRBV5-1 and TRBJ2-1, with 10 bases aligning to TRBD2. CDR3 protein: CASRAGGQYNEQFF. For the CDR3, the DNA is TGCGCCAGCAGAGCGGGGGGGCAATACAATGAGCAGTTCTTC.